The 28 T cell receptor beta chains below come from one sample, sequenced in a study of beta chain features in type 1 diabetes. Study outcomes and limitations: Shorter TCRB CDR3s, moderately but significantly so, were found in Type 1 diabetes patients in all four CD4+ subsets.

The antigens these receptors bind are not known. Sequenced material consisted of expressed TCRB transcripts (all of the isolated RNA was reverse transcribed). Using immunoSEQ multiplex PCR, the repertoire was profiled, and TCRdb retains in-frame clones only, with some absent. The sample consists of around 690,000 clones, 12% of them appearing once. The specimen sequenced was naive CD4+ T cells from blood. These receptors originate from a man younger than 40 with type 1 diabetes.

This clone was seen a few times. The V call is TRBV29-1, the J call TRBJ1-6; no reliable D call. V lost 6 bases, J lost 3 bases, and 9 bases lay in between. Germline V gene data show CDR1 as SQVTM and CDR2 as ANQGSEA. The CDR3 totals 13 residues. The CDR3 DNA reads TGCAGCGTGGCAGAGAACTATAATTCACCCCTCCACTTT. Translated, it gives CSVAENYNSPLHF.

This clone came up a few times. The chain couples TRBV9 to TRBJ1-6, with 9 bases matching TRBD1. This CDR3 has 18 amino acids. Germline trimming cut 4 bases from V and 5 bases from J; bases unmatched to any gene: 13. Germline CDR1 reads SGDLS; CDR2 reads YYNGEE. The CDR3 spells CASSTSGTGHRDNSPLHF. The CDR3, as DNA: TGTGCCAGCAGCACTTCCGGGACAGGGCACAGAGATAATTCACCCCTCCACTTT. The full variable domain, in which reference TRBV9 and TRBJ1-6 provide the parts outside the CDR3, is DSGVTQTPKHLITATGQRVTLRCSPRSGDLSVYWYQQSLDQGLQFLIQYYNGEERAKGNILERFSAQQFPDLHSELNLSSLELGDSALYFCASSTSGTGHRDNSPLHFGNGTRLTVT.

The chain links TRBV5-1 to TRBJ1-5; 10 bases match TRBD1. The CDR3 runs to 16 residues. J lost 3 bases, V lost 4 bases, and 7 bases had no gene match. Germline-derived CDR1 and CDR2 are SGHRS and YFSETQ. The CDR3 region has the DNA TGCGCCAGCAGCGCCCAAGGGACAGGGGACAATCAGCCCCAGCATTTT. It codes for CASSAQGTGDNQPQHF.

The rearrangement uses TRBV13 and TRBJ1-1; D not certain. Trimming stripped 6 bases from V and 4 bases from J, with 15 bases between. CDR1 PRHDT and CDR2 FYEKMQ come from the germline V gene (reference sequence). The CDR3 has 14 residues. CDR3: CASSATAGGTEAFF. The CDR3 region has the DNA TGTGCCAGCAGTGCTACAGCGGGCGGCACTGAAGCTTTCTTT.

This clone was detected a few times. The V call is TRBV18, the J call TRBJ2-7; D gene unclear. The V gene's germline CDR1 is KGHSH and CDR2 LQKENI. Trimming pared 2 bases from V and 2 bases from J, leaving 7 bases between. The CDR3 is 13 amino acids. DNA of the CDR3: TGTGCCAGCTCACCAACGGAGACCTACGAGCAGTACTTC. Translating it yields CASSPTETYEQYF. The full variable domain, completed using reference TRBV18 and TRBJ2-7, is NAGVMQNPRHLVRRRGQEARLRCSPMKGHSHVYWYRQLPEEGLKFMVYLQKENIIDESGMPKERFSAEFPKEGPSILRIQQVVRGDSAAYFCASSPTETYEQYFGPGTRLTVT.

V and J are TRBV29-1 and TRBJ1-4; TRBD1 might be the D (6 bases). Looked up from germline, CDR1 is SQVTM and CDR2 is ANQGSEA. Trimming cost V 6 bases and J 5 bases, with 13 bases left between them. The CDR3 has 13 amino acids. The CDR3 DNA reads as TGCAGCGTGAGGACAGCCCGGAATGAAAAACTGTTTTTT. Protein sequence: CSVRTARNEKLFF.

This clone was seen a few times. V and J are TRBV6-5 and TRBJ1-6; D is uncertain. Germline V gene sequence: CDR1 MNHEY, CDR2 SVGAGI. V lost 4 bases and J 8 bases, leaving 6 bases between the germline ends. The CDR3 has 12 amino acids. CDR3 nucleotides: TGTGCCAGCAGTTTCTCCCATTCACCCCTCCACTTT. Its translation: CASSFSHSPLHF.

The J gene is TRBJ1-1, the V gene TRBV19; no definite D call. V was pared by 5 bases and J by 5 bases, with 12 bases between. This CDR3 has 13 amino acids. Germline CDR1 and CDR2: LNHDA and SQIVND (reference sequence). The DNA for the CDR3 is TGTGCCAGTAGTCTCACGGTGGGGACTGAAGCTTTCTTT. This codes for CASSLTVGTEAFF.

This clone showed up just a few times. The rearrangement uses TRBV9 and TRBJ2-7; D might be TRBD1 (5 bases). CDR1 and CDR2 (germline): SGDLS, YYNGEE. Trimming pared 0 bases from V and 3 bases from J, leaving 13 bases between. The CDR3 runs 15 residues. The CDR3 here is CASSVDPSRVYEQYF. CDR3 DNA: TGTGCCAGCAGCGTAGACCCTTCCAGGGTCTACGAGCAGTACTTC.

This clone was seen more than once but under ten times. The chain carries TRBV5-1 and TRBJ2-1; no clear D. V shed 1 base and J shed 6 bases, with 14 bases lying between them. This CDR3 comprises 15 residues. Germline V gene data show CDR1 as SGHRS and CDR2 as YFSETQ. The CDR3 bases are TGCGCCAGCAGCTTGATTCCGGGCGCCGGCAATGAGCAGTTCTTC. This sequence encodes CASSLIPGAGNEQFF.

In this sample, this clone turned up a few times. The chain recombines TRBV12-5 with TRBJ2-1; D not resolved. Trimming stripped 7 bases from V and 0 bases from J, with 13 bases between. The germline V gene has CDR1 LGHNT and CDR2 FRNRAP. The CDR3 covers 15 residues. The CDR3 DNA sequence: TGTGCTAGTGTCCTAGGAGAGACCTCCTACAATGAGCAGTTCTTC. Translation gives CASVLGETSYNEQFF. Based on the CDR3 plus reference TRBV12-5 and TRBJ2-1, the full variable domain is DARVTQTPRHKVTEMGQEVTMRCQPILGHNTVFWYRQTMMQGLELLAYFRNRAPLDDSGMPKDRFSAEMPDATLATLKIQPSEPRDSAVYFCASVLGETSYNEQFFGPGTRLTVL.

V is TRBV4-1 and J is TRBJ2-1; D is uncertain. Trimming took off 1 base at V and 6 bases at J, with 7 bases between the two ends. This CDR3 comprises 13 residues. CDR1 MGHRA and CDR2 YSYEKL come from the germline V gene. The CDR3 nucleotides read TGCGCCAGCAGCCAAGCAGGATTCAATGAGCAGTTCTTC. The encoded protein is CASSQAGFNEQFF.

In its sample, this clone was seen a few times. The CDR3 DNA reads TGTGCCAGCAGCAACAGGGTTGGTGAATCACCCCTCCACTTT. The encoded protein is CASSNRVGESPLHF. The chain links TRBV7-8 to TRBJ1-6; D perhaps matches TRBD1 (6 bases). Germline V gene data show CDR1 as SGHVS and CDR2 as FQNEAQ. The CDR3 consists of 14 residues. Trimming cost V 5 bases and J 10 bases, with 15 bases left between them. The full variable domain, completed using reference TRBV7-8 and TRBJ1-6, is GAGVSQSPRYKVAKRGQDVALRCDPISGHVSLFWYQQALGQGPEFLTYFQNEAQLDKSGLPSDRFFAERPEGSVSTLKIQRTQQEDSAVYLCASSNRVGESPLHFGNGTRLTVT.

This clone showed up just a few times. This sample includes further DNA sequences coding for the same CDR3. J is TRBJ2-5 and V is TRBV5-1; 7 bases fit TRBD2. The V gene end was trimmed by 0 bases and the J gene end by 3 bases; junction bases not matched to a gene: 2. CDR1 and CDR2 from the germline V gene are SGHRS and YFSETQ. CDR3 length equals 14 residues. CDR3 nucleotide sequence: TGCGCCAGCAGCTTGGGAGCGGGGAAAGAGACCCAGTACTTC. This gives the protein CASSLGAGKETQYF.

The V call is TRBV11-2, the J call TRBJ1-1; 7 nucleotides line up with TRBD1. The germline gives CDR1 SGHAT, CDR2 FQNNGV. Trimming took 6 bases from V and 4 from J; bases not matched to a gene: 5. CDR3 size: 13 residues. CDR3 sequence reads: CASRLTGTTEAFF. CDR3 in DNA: TGTGCCAGCAGGTTGACAGGGACCACTGAAGCTTTCTTT.

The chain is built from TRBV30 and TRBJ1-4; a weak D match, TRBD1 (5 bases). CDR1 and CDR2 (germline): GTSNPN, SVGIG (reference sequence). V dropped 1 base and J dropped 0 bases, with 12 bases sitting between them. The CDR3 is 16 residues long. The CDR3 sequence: CAWSAGTAATNEKLFF. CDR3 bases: TGTGCCTGGAGTGCCGGGACCGCTGCAACTAATGAAAAACTGTTTTTT.

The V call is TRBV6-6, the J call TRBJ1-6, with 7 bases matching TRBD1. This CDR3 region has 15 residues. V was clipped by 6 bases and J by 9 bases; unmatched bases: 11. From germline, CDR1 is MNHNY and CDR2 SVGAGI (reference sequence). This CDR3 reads CASSPRRGHGSPLHF. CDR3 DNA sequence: TGTGCCAGCAGCCCCCGGAGGGGGCACGGTTCACCCCTCCACTTT.

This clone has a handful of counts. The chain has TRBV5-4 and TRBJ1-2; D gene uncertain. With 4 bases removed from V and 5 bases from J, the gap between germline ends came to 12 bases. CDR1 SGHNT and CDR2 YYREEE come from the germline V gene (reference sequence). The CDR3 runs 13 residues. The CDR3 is CASSQDQGYGYTF. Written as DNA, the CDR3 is TGTGCCAGCAGCCAAGATCAAGGTTATGGCTACACCTTC.

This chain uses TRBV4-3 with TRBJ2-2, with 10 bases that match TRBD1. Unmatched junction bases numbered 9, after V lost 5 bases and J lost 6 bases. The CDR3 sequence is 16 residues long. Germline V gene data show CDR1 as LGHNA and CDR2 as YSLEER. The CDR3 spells CASSYGTGDLAGELFF. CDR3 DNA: TGCGCCAGCAGCTATGGGACAGGGGACTTAGCCGGGGAGCTGTTTTTT.

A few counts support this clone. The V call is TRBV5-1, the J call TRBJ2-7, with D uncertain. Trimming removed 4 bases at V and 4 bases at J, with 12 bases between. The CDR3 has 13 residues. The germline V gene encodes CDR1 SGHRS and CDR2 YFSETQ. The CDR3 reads CASSVGPRYEQYF. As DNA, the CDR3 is TGCGCCAGCAGCGTCGGACCTCGGTACGAGCAGTACTTC.

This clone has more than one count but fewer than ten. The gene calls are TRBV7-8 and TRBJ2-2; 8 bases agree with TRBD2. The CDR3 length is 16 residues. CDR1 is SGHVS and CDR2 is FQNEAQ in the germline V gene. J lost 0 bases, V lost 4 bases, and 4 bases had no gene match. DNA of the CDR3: TGTGCCAGCAGCTCCCGGACTAGCCCGAACACCGGGGAGCTGTTTTTT. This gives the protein CASSSRTSPNTGELFF.

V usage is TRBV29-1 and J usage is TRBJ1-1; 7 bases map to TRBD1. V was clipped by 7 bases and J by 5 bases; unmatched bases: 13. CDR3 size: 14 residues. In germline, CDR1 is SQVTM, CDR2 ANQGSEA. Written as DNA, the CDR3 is TGCAGCGCCGTTGACAGGGAGGGGTTTACTGAAGCTTTCTTT. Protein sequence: CSAVDREGFTEAFF.

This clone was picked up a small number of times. The CDR3 loop reads CASSYLVRGSGELFF. The CDR3 DNA reads TGTGCCAGCAGTTACTTGGTCAGGGGCTCCGGGGAGCTGTTTTTT. V usage is TRBV6-6 and J usage is TRBJ2-2, with a possible D match to TRBD1 (6 bases). This CDR3 comprises 15 residues. Trimming pared 1 base from V and 6 bases from J, leaving 12 bases between. Per the germline V gene, CDR1 is MNHNY and CDR2 is SVGAGI (reference sequence).

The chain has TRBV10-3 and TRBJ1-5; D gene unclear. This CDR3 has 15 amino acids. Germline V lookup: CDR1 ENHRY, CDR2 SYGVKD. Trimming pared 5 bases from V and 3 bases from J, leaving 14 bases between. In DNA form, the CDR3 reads TGTGCCATCAGTCCCGGGCCTCATAACAATCAGCCCCAGCATTTT. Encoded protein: CAISPGPHNNQPQHF.

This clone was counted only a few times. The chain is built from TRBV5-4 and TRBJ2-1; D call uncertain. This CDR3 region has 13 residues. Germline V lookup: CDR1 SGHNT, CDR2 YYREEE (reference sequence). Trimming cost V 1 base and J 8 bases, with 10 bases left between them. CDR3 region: CASSLRVRDEQFF. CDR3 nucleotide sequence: TGTGCCAGCAGCTTGAGGGTGAGAGATGAGCAGTTCTTC.

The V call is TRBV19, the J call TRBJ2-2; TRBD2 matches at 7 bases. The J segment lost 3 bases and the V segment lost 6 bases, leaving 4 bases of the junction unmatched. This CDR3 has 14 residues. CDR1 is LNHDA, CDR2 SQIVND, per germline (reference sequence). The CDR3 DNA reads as TGTGCCAGTAGCGGACTAGTGGACACCGGGGAGCTGTTTTTT. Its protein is CASSGLVDTGELFF.

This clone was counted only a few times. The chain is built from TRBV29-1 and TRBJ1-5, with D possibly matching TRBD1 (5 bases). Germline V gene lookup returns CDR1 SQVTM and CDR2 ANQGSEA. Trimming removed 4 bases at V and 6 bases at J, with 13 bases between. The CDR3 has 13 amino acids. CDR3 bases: TGCAGCGTTGGGTACAGGCTCGGTCAGCCCCAGCATTTT. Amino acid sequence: CSVGYRLGQPQHF.

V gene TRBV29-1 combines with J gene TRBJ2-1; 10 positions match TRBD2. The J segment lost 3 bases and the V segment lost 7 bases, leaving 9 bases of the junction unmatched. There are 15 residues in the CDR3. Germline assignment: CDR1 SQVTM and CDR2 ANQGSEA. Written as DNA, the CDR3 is TGCAGCGGAGGGTTAGGACTAGCGGACTACAATGAGCAGTTCTTC. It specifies CSGGLGLADYNEQFF.